This T cell receptor beta chain is drawn from a study of blood T cells in healthy people across ages. General study points: More naive CD4+ cells and higher diversity marked long-lived donors relative to aged donors.

This clonotype was detected once. Its antigen is currently unknown. It was with a sample-barcoded 5' primer and a J-beta primer mix that a second PCR of about 6 to 12 cycles was run. A 12-random-nucleotide template-switch adaptor tagged each cDNA molecule. Using its own MiXCR run on the 5' RACE reads, TCRdb lists one record per CDR3 protein. The table has 850,000 to 1,000,000 distinct CDR3 sequences, roughly 52% seen once; the top ten hold around 15%. Trimming at V came to 5 bases and at J to 5 bases, leaving 8 bases not matched to a gene. CDR1 is MGHRA, CDR2 YSYEKL, per germline. The CDR3 has 15 amino acids. Each donor supplied around 10 milliliters of peripheral blood. Researchers isolated at least 6 million PBMCs per sample.

The sequence came from a man younger than 40 in good health. Input material: blood. This rearrangement joins TRBV4-1 to TRBJ2-7, with TRBD1 matching over 11 bases. CDR3 coding DNA: TGCGCCAGCAGCACAGGACAGGGGGCAGCCGACGAGCAGTACTTC. Residues: CASSTGQGAADEQYF.